One and the same sample provided the 21 T cell receptor beta chains below, sequenced in a study of blood T cell repertoires in COVID-19. The table came from immunoSEQ multiplex PCR; TCRdb's copy has only in-frame clones and leaves some out. The repertoire has over 200,000 clones, approximately 82% of them found once; the top ten carry around 8.7%. The sequencing sample was made of peripheral blood. The source of these receptors is a woman aged 50 to 60 with acute or convalescent COVID-19.

The chain joins TRBV5-8 to TRBJ2-5; D is uncertain. V lost 4 bases and J 5 bases, leaving 21 bases between the germline ends. There are 16 residues in the CDR3. Germline CDR1 and CDR2: SGHTS and YDEGEE. The DNA for the CDR3 is TGTGCCAGCAGCCCCGTAGGCTCTAGAGCTTCGGAGACCCAGTACTTC. Translation: CASSPVGSRASETQYF.

V usage is TRBV5-5 and J usage is TRBJ2-2; 12 nucleotides match TRBD2. With 5 bases clipped from V and 1 base from J, the junction kept 6 bases outside the gene matches. The CDR3 sequence is 17 residues long. Germline lookup yields CDR1 SGHKS and CDR2 YYEKEE (reference sequence). In nucleotides, the CDR3 is TGTGCCAGCAGACCCCAACTAGCGGGAGGGAACACCGGGGAGCTGTTTTTT. It encodes CASRPQLAGGNTGELFF.

This clone was counted a single time. This sequence joins TRBV16 and TRBJ1-5, with no clear D. This CDR3 region has 16 residues. The V end was cut by 4 bases, the J end by 1 base, with 14 bases between. Germline-derived CDR1 and CDR2 are KGHSY and FQNENV. This chain's CDR3 is CASSPWRGVSNQPQHF. The CDR3 DNA is TGTGCCAGCAGCCCCTGGCGGGGAGTAAGCAATCAGCCCCAGCATTTT.

The chain employs TRBV19 and TRBJ2-7, with D hard to call. The CDR3 runs to 14 residues. Germline V gives CDR1 LNHDA, CDR2 SQIVND (reference sequence). V was clipped by 2 bases and J by 5 bases, with 13 bases between them. The CDR3 reads CASSISLSPNEQYF. CDR3 coding DNA: TGTGCCAGTAGTATAAGCTTATCCCCTAACGAGCAGTACTTC.

This chain links TRBV20-1 with TRBJ2-3; D gene ambiguous. The CDR3 runs 11 residues. Trimming removed 6 bases at V and 0 bases at J, with 4 bases between. CDR1 is DFQATT, CDR2 SNEGSKA, per germline (reference sequence). CDR3 amino acids: CSALSTDTQYF. CDR3 DNA: TGCAGTGCCCTTAGCACAGATACGCAGTATTTT.

In its sample, this clone was seen a few times. The chain carries TRBV6-1 and TRBJ1-5; D gene ambiguous. V lost 2 bases to trimming and J lost 0 bases, with 11 bases between them. Germline CDR1 is MNHNS and CDR2 is SASEGT. This CDR3 contains 16 residues. CDR3 loop: CASSESHFYSNQPQHF. The CDR3 region has the DNA TGTGCCAGCAGTGAAAGCCACTTTTATAGCAATCAGCCCCAGCATTTT.

The V call is TRBV2, the J call TRBJ2-2, with D perhaps TRBD2 (5 bases). V shed 2 bases and J shed 6 bases, with 10 bases lying between them. Germline V gene lookup returns CDR1 SNHLY and CDR2 FYNNEI. The CDR3 is made up of 14 amino acids. CDR3 bases: TGTGCCAGCAGTGAAAGGACGGGGTCCGGGGAGCTGTTTTTT. It yields the protein CASSERTGSGELFF. The entire variable domain, with the rest obtained from reference TRBV2 and TRBJ2-2, is as follows: EPEVTQTPSHQVTQMGQEVILRCVPISNHLYFYWYRQILGQKVEFLVSFYNNEISEKSEIFDDQFSVERPDGSNFTLKIRSTKLEDSAMYFCASSERTGSGELFFGEGSRLTVL.

The V and J genes are TRBV11-2 and TRBJ1-4; D may be TRBD1 (6 bases). V was cut by 5 bases and J by 3 bases, with 10 bases left in between. This CDR3 is 14 amino acids long. The V gene's germline CDR1 is SGHAT and CDR2 FQNNGV. CDR3 DNA sequence: TGTGCCAGCAGCACAGGGTTATCTAATGAAAAACTGTTTTTT. It encodes CASSTGLSNEKLFF.

The rearrangement links TRBV28 to TRBJ1-5; D uncertain. This CDR3 comprises 12 residues. The ends were cut back, 3 bases at V and 3 bases at J, with 3 bases in the middle. The germline V gene has CDR1 MDHEN and CDR2 SYDVKM. The CDR3 DNA reads TGTGCCAGCAGTTTTAACAATCAGCCCCAGCATTTT. This sequence encodes CASSFNNQPQHF.

J is TRBJ2-5 and V is TRBV18; the D gene is possibly TRBD2 (7 bases). This CDR3 spans 15 amino acids. Trimming removed 6 bases from V and 5 bases from J, with 19 bases in between. From germline, CDR1 is KGHSH and CDR2 LQKENI. The CDR3 spells CASSLTGGAGETQYF. The DNA for the CDR3 is TGTGCCAGCTCCCTTACGGGGGGCGCAGGGGAGACCCAGTACTTC.

This sequence joins TRBV2 and TRBJ2-7, with TRBD1 identical over 9 bases. V lost 4 bases, J lost 6 bases, and 4 bases stayed unmatched. The length of the CDR3 is 13 residues. In germline, CDR1 is SNHLY, CDR2 FYNNEI. CDR3 amino acids: CASSGETGGEQYF. CDR3 DNA: TGTGCCAGCAGTGGGGAGACAGGGGGCGAGCAGTACTTC. Supplemented by reference TRBV2 and TRBJ2-7, the full variable domain reads EPEVTQTPSHQVTQMGQEVILRCVPISNHLYFYWYRQILGQKVEFLVSFYNNEISEKSEIFDDQFSVERPDGSNFTLKIRSTKLEDSAMYFCASSGETGGEQYFGPGTRLTVT.

V usage is TRBV6-5 and J usage is TRBJ2-1, with a possible D match to TRBD2 (6 bases). CDR1 is MNHEY, CDR2 SVGAGI, per germline. The CDR3 extends over 13 amino acids. V dropped 5 bases and J dropped 15 bases, with 20 bases sitting between them. The CDR3 DNA reads TGTGCCAGCAGTCCTATCTTCGGGAGTGCCGGGTTCTTC. It specifies CASSPIFGSAGFF.

The genes are TRBV28 and TRBJ1-5; D not certain. The V end lost 7 bases, the J end lost 6 bases, and 10 bases lay between the germline ends. The CDR3 is 12 amino acids. Germline-derived CDR1 and CDR2 are MDHEN and SYDVKM. The CDR3 loop reads CASISGGQPQHF. As DNA, the CDR3 is TGTGCCAGCATTTCAGGAGGTCAGCCCCAGCATTTT.

The chain joins TRBV20-1 to TRBJ2-7, with D uncertain. Germline loops: CDR1 DFQATT, CDR2 SNEGSKA (reference sequence). Trimming pared 3 bases from V and 1 base from J, leaving 7 bases between. This CDR3 has 12 residues. CDR3 bases: TGCAGTGCTAGTGCCAGTTCCTACGAGCAGTACTTC. Translated, it gives CSASASSYEQYF.

The rearrangement joins TRBV15 to TRBJ1-5; perhaps TRBD1 as D (6 bases). CDR3 length: 15 residues. V lost 3 bases and J lost 0, with 9 bases in between. Germline V lookup: CDR1 LNHNV, CDR2 YYDKDF (reference sequence). In nucleotides, the CDR3 is TGTGCCACCAGCAGGAAGGGGGATAGCAATCAGCCCCAGCATTTT. It codes for CATSRKGDSNQPQHF.

The chain is built from TRBV7-9 and TRBJ2-7; 9 bases match TRBD2. Trimming removed 1 base from V and 3 bases from J; junction bases left unmatched: 1. Germline CDR1 SEHNR, CDR2 FQNEAQ (reference sequence). This CDR3 contains 14 residues. CDR3 DNA: TGTGCCAGCAGCTTAGGAGCGGGAGGCTACGAGCAGTACTTC. Translated: CASSLGAGGYEQYF.

The V call is TRBV27, the J call TRBJ2-7; D gene unclear. This CDR3 is built from 13 residues. From germline, CDR1 is MNHEY and CDR2 SMNVEV (reference sequence). Trimming pared 2 bases from V and 8 bases from J, leaving 13 bases between. CDR3 DNA sequence: TGTGCCAGCAGTTTAGTAGTTTTGGGCCAGCAGTACTTC. Protein: CASSLVVLGQQYF.

This clone was seen just once. The chain has TRBV6-4 and TRBJ2-2, with TRBD1 matching over 8 bases. CDR1 MRHNA and CDR2 SNTAGT come from the germline V gene. After removal of 5 bases from V and 6 bases from J, the junction contained 5 bases not matched to a gene. The CDR3 extends over 14 amino acids. The CDR3 DNA sequence: TGTGCCAGCAGTCGTTCAGGGGGCCCCGGGGAGCTGTTTTTT. Translated, it gives CASSRSGGPGELFF.

A single count supports this clone. The rearrangement links TRBV18 to TRBJ2-5, with TRBD2 as a possible D gene (5 bases). Germline V gene sequence: CDR1 KGHSH, CDR2 LQKENI. This CDR3 is 16 amino acids long. Trimming took 0 bases from V and 2 from J, leaving 13 bases between them. The CDR3: CASSPPLMGVQETQYF. CDR3 nucleotide sequence: TGTGCCAGCTCACCACCGTTAATGGGAGTGCAAGAGACCCAGTACTTC.

This clone was found a few times. The chain uses TRBV19 and TRBJ2-6; 8 positions match TRBD1. The CDR3 runs to 19 residues. Trimming removed 5 bases from V and 0 bases from J; junction bases left unmatched: 12. The germline CDR1 and CDR2 sequences are LNHDA and SQIVND (reference sequence). The CDR3 loop is CASSAVRTGTNSGANVLTF. Written as DNA, the CDR3 is TGTGCCAGTAGTGCCGTCAGGACAGGGACAAACTCTGGGGCCAACGTCCTGACTTTC.

The genes are TRBV7-4 and TRBJ2-7; D is possibly TRBD2 (6 bases). V shed 0 bases and J shed 2 bases, with 11 bases lying between them. There are 15 residues in the CDR3. From germline, CDR1 is SGHVT and CDR2 SQSDAQ. This CDR3 reads CASSLARDSPYEQYF. CDR3 coding DNA: TGTGCCAGCAGCTTAGCCAGGGACTCCCCCTACGAGCAGTACTTC.